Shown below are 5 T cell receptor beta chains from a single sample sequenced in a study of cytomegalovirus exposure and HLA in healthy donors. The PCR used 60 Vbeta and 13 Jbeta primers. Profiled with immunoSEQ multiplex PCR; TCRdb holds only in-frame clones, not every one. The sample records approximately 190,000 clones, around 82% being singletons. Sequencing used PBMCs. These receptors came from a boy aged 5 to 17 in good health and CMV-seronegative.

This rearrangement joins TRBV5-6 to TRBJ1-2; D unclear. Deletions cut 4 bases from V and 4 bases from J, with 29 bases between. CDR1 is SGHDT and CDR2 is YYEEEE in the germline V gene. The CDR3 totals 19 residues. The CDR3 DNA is TGTGCCAGCAGCCCGGGATGGGGTGGGCAGCAAAGTCTGGGCTATGGCTACACCTTC. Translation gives CASSPGWGGQQSLGYGYTF.

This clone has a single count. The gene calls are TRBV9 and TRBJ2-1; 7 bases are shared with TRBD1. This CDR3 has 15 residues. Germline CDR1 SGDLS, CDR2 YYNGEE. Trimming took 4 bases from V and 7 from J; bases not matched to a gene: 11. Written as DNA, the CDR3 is TGTGCCAGCAGCTCCCGGGGCGACAGGGAAAATGAGCAGTTCTTC. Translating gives CASSSRGDRENEQFF.

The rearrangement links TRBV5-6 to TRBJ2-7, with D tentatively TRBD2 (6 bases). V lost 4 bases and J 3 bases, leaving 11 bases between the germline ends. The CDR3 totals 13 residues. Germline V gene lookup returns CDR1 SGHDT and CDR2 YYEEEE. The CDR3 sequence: CASSPAGGYEQYF. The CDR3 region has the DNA TGTGCCAGCAGCCCTGCCGGGGGCTACGAGCAGTACTTC. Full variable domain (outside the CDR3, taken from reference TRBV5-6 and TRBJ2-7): DAGVTQSPTHLIKTRGQQVTLRCSPKSGHDTVSWYQQALGQGPQFIFQYYEEEERQRGNFPDRFSGHQFPNYSSELNVNALLLGDSALYLCASSPAGGYEQYFGPGTRLTVT.

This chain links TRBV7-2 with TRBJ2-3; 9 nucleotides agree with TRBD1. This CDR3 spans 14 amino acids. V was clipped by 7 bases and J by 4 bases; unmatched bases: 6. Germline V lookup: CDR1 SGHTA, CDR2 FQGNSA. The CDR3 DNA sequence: TGTGCCAGCAAGGGACAGGGTTTCGCAGATACGCAGTATTTT. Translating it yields CASKGQGFADTQYF.

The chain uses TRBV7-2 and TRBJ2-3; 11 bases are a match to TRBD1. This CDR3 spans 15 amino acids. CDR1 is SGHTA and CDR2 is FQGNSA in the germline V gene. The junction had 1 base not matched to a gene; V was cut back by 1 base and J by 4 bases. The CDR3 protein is CASSLGTGGADTQYF. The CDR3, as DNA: TGTGCCAGCAGCTTAGGGACAGGGGGCGCAGATACGCAGTATTTT.